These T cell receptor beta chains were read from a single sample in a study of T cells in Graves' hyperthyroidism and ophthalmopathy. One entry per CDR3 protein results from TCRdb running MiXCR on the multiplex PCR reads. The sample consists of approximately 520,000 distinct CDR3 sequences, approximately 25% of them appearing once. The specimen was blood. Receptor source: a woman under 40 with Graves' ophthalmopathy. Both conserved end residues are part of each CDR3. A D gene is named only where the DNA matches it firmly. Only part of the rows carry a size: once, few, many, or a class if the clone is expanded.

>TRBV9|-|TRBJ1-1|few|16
CASSNRDGIMNTEAFF
TGTGCCAGCAGCAACCGGGACGGAATTATGAACACTGAAGCTTTCTTT
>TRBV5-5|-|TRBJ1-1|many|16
CASSLGQGRGNTEAFF
TGTGCCAGCAGCTTGGGGCAGGGGCGCGGGAACACTGAAGCTTTCTTT
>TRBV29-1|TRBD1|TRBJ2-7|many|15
CSVEGTGKEGNEQYF
TGCAGCGTAGAGGGGACAGGGAAAGAGGGGAACGAGCAGTACTTC
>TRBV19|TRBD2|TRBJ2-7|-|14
CASSTGTISYEQYF
TGTGCCAGTAGCACCGGGACTATCAGCTACGAGCAGTACTTC
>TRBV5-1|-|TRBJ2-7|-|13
CASSLVWGDEQYF
TGCGCCAGCAGCTTGGTGTGGGGGGACGAGCAGTACTTC
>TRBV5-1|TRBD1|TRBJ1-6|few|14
CASSLGQGSPPLHF
TGCGCCAGCAGCTTGGGACAGGGTAGTCCACCCCTCCACTTT
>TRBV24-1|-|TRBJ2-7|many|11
CATSEGYEQYF
TGTGCCACCAGTGAAGGGTACGAGCAGTACTTC
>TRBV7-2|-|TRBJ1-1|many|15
CASSLVIFGRAEAFF
TGTGCCAGCAGCTTAGTTATATTTGGGAGAGCGGAAGCTTTCTTT
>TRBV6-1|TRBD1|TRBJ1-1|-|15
CASRPRGLPNTEAFF
TGTGCCAGCAGACCAAGGGGGCTACCGAACACTGAAGCTTTCTTT
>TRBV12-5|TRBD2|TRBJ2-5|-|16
CASGSGLAGGTETQYF
TGTGCTAGTGGTAGCGGACTAGCGGGAGGCACAGAGACCCAGTACTTC
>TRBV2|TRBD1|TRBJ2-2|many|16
CASSPRTGENTGELFF
TGTGCCAGCAGTCCCAGGACAGGGGAGAACACCGGGGAGCTGTTTTTT
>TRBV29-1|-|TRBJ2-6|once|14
CSTVDSSGANVLTF
TGCAGCACTGTGGACAGCTCTGGGGCCAACGTCCTGACTTTC
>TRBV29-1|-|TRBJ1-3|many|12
CSVSLSGNTIYF
TGCAGCGTATCCCTCTCTGGAAACACCATATATTTT
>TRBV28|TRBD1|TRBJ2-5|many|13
CASKQGALETQYF
TGTGCCAGCAAACAGGGGGCCCTGGAGACCCAGTACTTC
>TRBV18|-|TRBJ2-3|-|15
CASSVFQGRTDTQYF
TGTGCCAGCTCAGTTTTTCAGGGACGGACAGATACGCAGTATTTT